This TCR beta chain was identified during a study of shared clonotypes between healthy human individuals. Study observations and caveats: Enrolling few donors narrowed the genetic and exposure-history diversity that was represented. Clonotype sharing among donors was thought likely to change with sequencing depth.

Germline V gene sequence: CDR1 SGDLS, CDR2 YYNGEE. The V end lost 0 bases, the J end lost 1 base, and 8 bases lay between the germline ends. This CDR3 comprises 14 residues. Healthy and HIV-negative, the adult donors had no recent acute infections or vaccinations. Per the authors' pipeline: Junction-only immunoSEQ sequences carried no quality scores, so filtering differed. TCRdb keeps only in-frame clones here, not all; method: immunoSEQ multiplex PCR. V and J calls and clone size follow that table, whereas D and trimming were derived from the DNA. Of roughly 1.4 million clones detected, approximately 98.5% appear once; the ten largest clones hold around 0.38%. Concerning this clone itself: What it recognizes is unknown. Other DNA sequences of this sample code for an identical CDR3.

The chain employs TRBV9 and TRBJ2-7; the D is unclear. The specimen was naive CD4+ T cells sorted from blood. As to subset: CD45RA+ positively selected. This sequence was found in a man aged 25-45 years in good health. Here the CDR3 DNA reads TGTGCCAGCAGCGTAGGTGGGCCATCCTACGAGCAGTACTTC. It yields the protein CASSVGGPSYEQYF. The entire variable domain, with the rest obtained from reference TRBV9 and TRBJ2-7, is as follows: DSGVTQTPKHLITATGQRVTLRCSPRSGDLSVYWYQQSLDQGLQFLIQYYNGEERAKGNILERFSAQQFPDLHSELNLSSLELGDSALYFCASSVGGPSYEQYFGPGTRLTVT.